This is a list of T cell receptor beta chains from one sample in a study of control samples from healthy donors and cancer patients. The data were produced by immunoSEQ multiplex PCR, yet TCRdb's version contains in-frame clones alone and is incomplete. In the table there are 65,000 to 90,000 clones, around 87% of which are singletons. Sequences were obtained from blood. The receptors were gathered from a man aged 45-65 years in good health. CDR3s include the opening cysteine and the closing phenylalanine or tryptophan. The order of the fields is V gene, clone size, J gene, CDR3 protein. Some rows mark clone size as missing; the rest say once, few, many or name a class of expanded clone.

V gene: TRBV15; clone size: .; J gene: TRBJ2-5; CDR3 protein: CATSRDEGTDSQETQYF
V gene: TRBV4-3; clone size: .; J gene: TRBJ2-7; CDR3 protein: CASSPARWGTSSYEQYF
V gene: TRBV12-3/TRBV12-4; clone size: .; J gene: TRBJ1-1; CDR3 protein: CASSLTGRAEAFF
V gene: TRBV7-8; clone size: .; J gene: TRBJ1-3; CDR3 protein: CASSSRGAGNTIYF
V gene: TRBV27; clone size: .; J gene: TRBJ2-3; CDR3 protein: CASRGPPTDTQYF
V gene: TRBV11-3; clone size: .; J gene: TRBJ1-2; CDR3 protein: CASSPGIGYTF
V gene: TRBV9; clone size: .; J gene: TRBJ1-5; CDR3 protein: CASSPPLSRALCRTPWGPQHF
V gene: TRBV10-3; clone size: .; J gene: TRBJ1-1; CDR3 protein: CAISGTGGRSTEAFF
V gene: TRBV5-4; clone size: .; J gene: TRBJ1-2; CDR3 protein: CASSLERDRNYGYTF
V gene: TRBV4-1; clone size: .; J gene: TRBJ1-2; CDR3 protein: CASNSPGVANYGYTF
V gene: TRBV11-2; clone size: .; J gene: TRBJ2-1; CDR3 protein: CASSFSGTSIDEQFF
V gene: TRBV11-1; clone size: .; J gene: TRBJ2-1; CDR3 protein: CASSFRGYNEQFF
V gene: TRBV7-3; clone size: .; J gene: TRBJ2-3; CDR3 protein: CASSLLGVTDTQYF
V gene: TRBV2; clone size: .; J gene: TRBJ1-2; CDR3 protein: CASRQIRDGTYGYTF
V gene: TRBV5-6; clone size: .; J gene: TRBJ1-5; CDR3 protein: CASSVDRGQPQHF
V gene: TRBV6-2/TRBV6-3; clone size: .; J gene: TRBJ1-1; CDR3 protein: CASSPLRLNTEAFF
V gene: TRBV28; clone size: .; J gene: TRBJ1-6; CDR3 protein: CASSPYRGSNNSPLHF
V gene: TRBV27; clone size: .; J gene: TRBJ1-3; CDR3 protein: CASSAWATSGNTIYF
V gene: TRBV2; clone size: .; J gene: TRBJ2-3; CDR3 protein: CASSEGTGFTSTDTQYF
V gene: TRBV7-9; clone size: .; J gene: TRBJ2-7; CDR3 protein: CASSLELLGEQYF
V gene: TRBV19; clone size: .; J gene: TRBJ1-4; CDR3 protein: CASSVDRIYNEKLFF
V gene: TRBV7-8; clone size: .; J gene: TRBJ2-2; CDR3 protein: CASSLVGAAGELFF
V gene: TRBV12-3/TRBV12-4; clone size: .; J gene: TRBJ1-1; CDR3 protein: CASITTGGTEAFF
V gene: TRBV7-7; clone size: .; J gene: TRBJ1-2; CDR3 protein: CASSLSDGSGYTF
V gene: TRBV7-8; clone size: .; J gene: TRBJ1-2; CDR3 protein: CASSPTQGNYGYTF
V gene: TRBV2; clone size: .; J gene: TRBJ2-2; CDR3 protein: CASLPGQGVGGELFF
V gene: TRBV14; clone size: .; J gene: TRBJ1-4; CDR3 protein: CASSQDLLGLKLFF
V gene: TRBV6-5; clone size: .; J gene: TRBJ1-2; CDR3 protein: CASSQDPSYGYTF
V gene: TRBV2; clone size: .; J gene: TRBJ2-4; CDR3 protein: CASRRTGQTGRRVNIQYF
V gene: TRBV30; clone size: .; J gene: TRBJ2-1; CDR3 protein: CAWSAGLAGDNEQFF
V gene: TRBV5-1; clone size: .; J gene: TRBJ2-2; CDR3 protein: CASSLHGTEDTGELFF
V gene: TRBV5-1; clone size: .; J gene: TRBJ2-2; CDR3 protein: CASSILGGSTGELFF
V gene: TRBV28; clone size: .; J gene: TRBJ1-6; CDR3 protein: CASNPPQGLLISPLHF
V gene: TRBV7-6; clone size: .; J gene: TRBJ1-1; CDR3 protein: CASSSGTGGLGTEAFF
V gene: TRBV14; clone size: .; J gene: TRBJ2-5; CDR3 protein: CASSHGETQYF
V gene: TRBV7-8; clone size: many; J gene: TRBJ2-5; CDR3 protein: CASSHRLAGETQYF
V gene: TRBV7-8; clone size: .; J gene: TRBJ1-2; CDR3 protein: CASSPQRKGLTPPHLYGYTF
V gene: TRBV12-3/TRBV12-4; clone size: .; J gene: TRBJ2-1; CDR3 protein: CASSFNRNEQFF
V gene: TRBV24-1; clone size: .; J gene: TRBJ2-5; CDR3 protein: CATSDLNAAGEAQYF
V gene: TRBV19; clone size: .; J gene: TRBJ2-7; CDR3 protein: CASAGFGSYEQYF
V gene: TRBV27; clone size: .; J gene: TRBJ1-2; CDR3 protein: CASSLSGRGVYGYTF
V gene: TRBV2; clone size: .; J gene: TRBJ2-3; CDR3 protein: CASGGTSGRADTQYF
V gene: TRBV7-9; clone size: .; J gene: TRBJ2-7; CDR3 protein: CASSLSSVSYEQYF
V gene: TRBV4-1; clone size: .; J gene: TRBJ1-4; CDR3 protein: CASSQWQGAIEKLFF